This T cell receptor beta chain appears in the sequencing data of a study of blood T cell repertoires in COVID-19. Whole-study context: The analysed material was cDNA or gDNA that came from T cells, B-cell-depleted T cells, or PBMCs.

CDR1 is SGHRS and CDR2 is YFSETQ in the germline V gene. The CDR3 covers 15 residues. The V gene lost 9 bases and the J gene lost 5 bases, with 20 bases spanning the gap. Data came from immunoSEQ multiplex PCR; TCRdb stores just in-frame clones and leaves some out. This table has around 34,000 clones, 75% to 85% appearing once. The source is a woman between 65 and 79 years old with acute or convalescent COVID-19. This sequence joins TRBV5-1 and TRBJ2-2, with D possibly TRBD2 on 5 matching bases. The specimen was peripheral blood. The CDR3: CATLRGSSRTGELFF. DNA for the CDR3: TGCGCCACCCTTAGAGGGTCTAGCAGGACCGGGGAGCTGTTTTTT.